This TCR beta chain stems from a study of cytomegalovirus exposure and HLA in healthy donors. In the study overall: Inside one of the first data releases sat about 85 million unique TCRs taken from HLA-typed donors.

The PCR made use of 60 Vbeta and 13 Jbeta primers. Assay used: immunoSEQ multiplex PCR; TCRdb lists only in-frame clones, some missing. The sample holds approximately 150,000 clones, roughly 79% seen once. As for this clone: Its antigen is not identified.

Study-level points and caveats: The investigators catalogued some 160 TCR beta chains as cytomegalovirus-associated.

The TCR originated in a woman aged 18 to 35 in good health and CMV-seropositive. Sequencing was performed on PBMCs.

CDR3 coding DNA: TGTGCCAGCAGTTACTCGAGACAGGGGTGGTATGGCTACACCTTC. It codes for CASSYSRQGWYGYTF. The chain has TRBV6-5 and TRBJ1-2; 8 nucleotides agree with TRBD1. This CDR3 comprises 15 residues. The germline V gene encodes CDR1 MNHEY and CDR2 SVGAGI. The V segment lost 0 bases and the J segment 5 bases; nucleotides outside the gene matches: 5.